This T cell receptor beta chain was captured by sequencing in a study of T cells after yellow fever vaccination. TCRdb reprocessed the 5' RACE reads with MiXCR, giving one entry per CDR3 protein. The table shows about 300,000 distinct CDR3 sequences, with less than 9.5% occurring only once. Whole-study findings and limits: Abundant bulk-population clonotypes could contaminate the FACS-sorted repertoires.

This clonotype was seen a handful of times. Its antigen is undetermined. The source is a man aged 18-30 years who received the YFV17D yellow fever vaccine. This material consisted of CD4+ T cells sorted from PBMCs, taken 5 days after the yellow fever booster vaccination.

The DNA of the CDR3 is TGTGCCATCAGAGCCAGGGACCAAGAGACCCAGTACTTC. Its protein is CAIRARDQETQYF. The chain employs TRBV10-3 and TRBJ2-5, with D possibly TRBD1 on 5 matching bases. The germline CDR1 and CDR2 sequences are ENHRY and SYGVKD. Trimming pared 6 bases from V and 0 bases from J, leaving 8 bases between. This CDR3 region has 13 residues.